Each of the 5 T cell receptor beta chains below was sequenced from the same sample in a study of T-cell memory formation after mild COVID-19. Using its own MiXCR run on the 5' RACE reads, TCRdb lists one record per CDR3 protein. Here the sample spans 470,000 or so distinct CDR3 sequences, about 20% being singletons. Material for sequencing was PBMCs or a T cell subset sorted from them (not recorded which). These receptors all come from an adult woman who had mild COVID-19 (a few samples of this study predate the infection). Cell type and time point are not known.

This clonotype has just a few counts. CDR3 sequence reads: CASSLDSGEQYF. CDR3 in DNA: TGCGCCAGCAGTTTAGACTCCGGCGAGCAGTACTTC. The rearrangement uses TRBV5-1 and TRBJ2-7, with no clear D. This CDR3 region has 12 residues. The ends were cut back, 5 bases at V and 6 bases at J, with 12 bases in the middle. Looked up from germline, CDR1 is SGHRS and CDR2 is YFSETQ.

V and J are TRBV3-1 and TRBJ2-7; 8 bases line up with TRBD2. The CDR3 loop spans 16 amino acids. After removal of 4 bases from V and 2 bases from J, the junction contained 10 bases not matched to a gene. The V gene's germline CDR1 is LGHDT and CDR2 YNNKEL (reference sequence). The CDR3 DNA is TGTGCCAGCAGCCCCCTGGGGAGCGGGGGCCCCTACGAGCAGTACTTC. Amino acid sequence: CASSPLGSGGPYEQYF.

This clonotype was seen a few times. The CDR3 nucleotides read TGTGCCAGCAGCGTAAATAGGGGGGAGACCCAGTACTTC. Protein: CASSVNRGETQYF. The chain uses TRBV9 and TRBJ2-5, with D maybe TRBD1 (6 bases). V lost 1 base and J lost 5, with 9 bases in between. This CDR3 region has 13 residues. Germline CDR1 and CDR2: SGDLS and YYNGEE.

This clonotype showed up just a few times. The chain carries TRBV19 and TRBJ2-1; 9 nucleotides agree with TRBD2. The CDR3 sequence is 16 residues long. Germline CDR1 is LNHDA and CDR2 is SQIVND (reference sequence). The V gene end was trimmed by 2 bases and the J gene end by 4 bases; junction bases not matched to a gene: 6. The CDR3 loop reads CASSIWRGRGYNEQFF. Written as DNA, the CDR3 is TGTGCCAGTAGTATATGGCGCGGGAGGGGGTACAATGAGCAGTTCTTC.

J is TRBJ2-5 and V is TRBV7-9, with D uncertain. The CDR3 has 17 amino acids. The V end lost 2 bases, the J end lost 5 bases, and 21 bases lay between the germline ends. Germline values: CDR1 SEHNR, CDR2 FQNEAQ (reference sequence). For the CDR3, the DNA is TGTGCCAGCAGCTTATTTGGGTCAGAAGGTTGGCGGGAGACCCAGTACTTC. Its translation: CASSLFGSEGWRETQYF.